What follows is one TCR beta chain and its context. This sample was included in a study of T cell responses to AZD1222 COVID-19 vaccine. Method: immunoSEQ multiplex PCR; TCRdb's copy keeps in-frame clones and lacks some. The sample carries some 94,000 clones, roughly 89% recorded once. The CDR3 extends over 16 amino acids. Unmatched junction bases numbered 6, after V lost 0 bases and J lost 5 bases. Germline lookup yields CDR1 SGHRS and CDR2 YFSETQ. This rearrangement joins TRBV5-1 to TRBJ2-7; 12 nucleotides line up with TRBD1. The sequenced sample was peripheral blood, obtained 28 days after the second AZD1222 dose. The receptor comes from an adult who received the AZD1222 COVID-19 vaccine. As DNA, the CDR3 is TGCGCCAGCAGCTTGGGGGACAGGGGGCGTTCGAACGAGCAGTACTTC. Protein sequence: CASSLGDRGRSNEQYF.